This T cell receptor (beta chain) was documented in a study of cytotoxic CD8 clonotypes in ibrutinib-treated CLL. Across the whole study: Included were 11 relapsed/refractory and about 14 treatment-naive patients, of whom roughly 17 were IGHV unmutated. After a median of around 70 months, roughly 15 patients stayed remitted and around 12 progressed; responses had been partial in 24 and complete in 2. Samples showed on average approximately 270,000 productive templates and about 100,000 productive rearrangements.

The CDR3 loop spans 16 amino acids. V gave up 1 base and J gave up 4 bases, with 16 bases separating them. CDR1 is MGHRA, CDR2 YSYEKL, per germline. Sequenced by immunoSEQ multiplex PCR; TCRdb stores in-frame clones only, minus some. The data show about 120,000 clones, with about 58% seen just once and roughly 35% held by the top ten. Overall study results and limits: Clonality went up at the time of ibrutinib response, stayed stable in sustained remission, and later dropped back toward its baseline level at progression.

Note on this clone: Its target is unknown.

This clonotype originated in a human donor with chronic lymphocytic leukemia. Sequences were derived from PBMCs, sampled after 24 months of ibrutinib treatment. The gene calls are TRBV4-1 and TRBJ1-2; no definite D call. The CDR3, as DNA: TGCGCCAGCAGCCAAGCTCCCGGACGGTCAATCTATGGCTACACCTTC. This gives the protein CASSQAPGRSIYGYTF.